This T cell receptor beta chain was identified during a study of identical twins. TCRdb reprocessed the 5' RACE reads via MiXCR and lists one record per CDR3 protein. The table shows about 690,000 distinct CDR3 sequences, with 5.5% to 6.5% occurring only once. Each donor (without exception) was a healthy Caucasian. This clonotype turned up a few times. Its antigen remains unidentified. Regarding the study as a whole: It was possible that invariant MAIT and iNKT cells partly confounded the zero-insertion analyses. There was more out-of-frame TCR alpha sharing in monozygotic twins than models estimated. Whereas memory repertoires showed no such difference, abundant cord blood beta clonotypes carried fewer insertions.

V lost 1 base and J 4 bases, leaving 13 bases between the germline ends. CDR1 is LGHDT, CDR2 YNNKEL, per germline (reference sequence). The CDR3 is 15 amino acids. This rearrangement joins TRBV3-1 to TRBJ1-2, with a possible D match to TRBD1 (5 bases). This TCR was recovered from a man between 18 and 29 years old in good health. What was sequenced was naive T cells sorted from blood. The CDR3 loop reads CASSQVTRDGYGYTF. The CDR3 DNA reads as TGTGCCAGCAGCCAAGTTACCAGGGACGGCTATGGCTACACCTTC.